These 17 T cell receptor beta chains originate from one sample sequenced in a study of CD8 T cells in ankylosing spondylitis. Whole-study results and caveats: Within ankylosing spondylitis blood, a TCR beta motif made up of seven or eight highly homologous variants appeared to be characteristic.

TCRdb called the 5' RACE reads again in MiXCR, with one record for every CDR3 protein. The profile shows about 510,000 distinct CDR3 sequences, 5.3% of them singletons. These TCRs are of unknown antigen specificity. Source material: blood, either unsorted or a sorted T cell fraction (not recorded which). These receptors were collected from a male donor with ankylosing spondylitis.

This clonotype was detected many times. In DNA, the CDR3 is TGTGCCACCAGTGTGGGGGCCCGGAATCAGCCCCAGCATTTT. Translated: CATSVGARNQPQHF. The chain employs TRBV24-1 and TRBJ1-5; perhaps TRBD1 as D (6 bases). The CDR3 loop spans 14 amino acids. Germline lookup yields CDR1 KGHDR and CDR2 SFDVKD. V was pared by 5 bases and J by 4 bases, with 11 bases between.

This clonotype was seen repeatedly, ten times or more. This sequence joins TRBV3-1 and TRBJ2-1; tentative D call: TRBD1 (6 bases). V was clipped by 6 bases and J by 7 bases, with 19 bases between them. Germline V gives CDR1 LGHDT, CDR2 YNNKEL (reference sequence). The CDR3 consists of 15 residues. The CDR3 DNA reads as TGTGCCAGCAGTCAGGGGTTCATTATGGTGAATGAGCAGTTCTTC. It translates to CASSQGFIMVNEQFF.

This clonotype was seen at least ten times. The chain uses TRBV5-1 and TRBJ2-7, with D unresolved. Trimming cost V 0 bases and J 5 bases, with 12 bases left between them. CDR1 and CDR2 (germline): SGHRS, YFSETQ. The CDR3 has 14 amino acids. CDR3 sequence (DNA): TGCGCCAGCAGCTTGGAAAGGTATAACCACGAGCAGTACTTC. Amino acids: CASSLERYNHEQYF.

The table lists this clonotype with many counts. The chain couples TRBV28 to TRBJ2-3, with 9 bases aligning to TRBD2. The CDR3 has 15 amino acids. J gave up 1 base and V 8 bases, and 7 bases lay outside the gene matches. CDR1 and CDR2 (germline): MDHEN, SYDVKM. CDR3 in amino acids: CASWRVAGGTDTQYF. The CDR3 nucleotides are TGTGCCAGCTGGAGGGTAGCGGGAGGCACAGATACGCAGTATTTT.

This clonotype was detected many times. J is TRBJ1-1 and V is TRBV3-1; 9 bases are a match to TRBD1. Germline V gene lookup returns CDR1 LGHDT and CDR2 YNNKEL (reference sequence). The CDR3 totals 14 residues. The trim removed 1 base at V and 6 bases at J, leaving 3 bases unmatched. Here the CDR3 reads CASSQGTGDSEAFF. DNA of the CDR3: TGTGCCAGCAGCCAAGGGACAGGGGATTCTGAAGCTTTCTTT.

The chain joins TRBV7-9 to TRBJ2-1; D might be TRBD2 (6 bases). This CDR3 comprises 15 residues. V shed 3 bases and J shed 5 bases, with 14 bases lying between them. From germline, CDR1 is SEHNR and CDR2 FQNEAQ (reference sequence). For the CDR3, the DNA is TGTGCCAGCAGCTTGATTGGGACTCCCAACAATGAGCAGTTCTTC. The encoded protein is CASSLIGTPNNEQFF.

The sample holds many counts of this clonotype. This rearrangement joins TRBV10-3 to TRBJ2-1; 7 bases agree with TRBD1. V trimming: 2 bases; J trimming: 2 bases; junction bases outside the gene matches: 6. CDR1 is ENHRY and CDR2 is SYGVKD in the germline V gene. The CDR3 totals 16 residues. CDR3 sequence reads: CAISEDREQTYNEQFF. In DNA, the CDR3 is TGTGCCATCAGTGAGGACAGGGAACAGACCTACAATGAGCAGTTCTTC.

This clonotype was found many times. The chain employs TRBV9 and TRBJ2-1, with TRBD2 identical over 8 bases. J was trimmed by 7 bases and V by 1 base; bases with no gene match: 4. CDR1 and CDR2 from the germline V gene are SGDLS and YYNGEE. This CDR3 contains 14 residues. The CDR3 spells CASSVYASGNEQFF. The CDR3, as DNA: TGTGCCAGCAGCGTATATGCTAGCGGGAATGAGCAGTTCTTC.

This clonotype was counted many times. The chain couples TRBV7-9 to TRBJ1-6; 8 bases are shared with TRBD1. V shed 3 bases and J 10 bases; nucleotides not matched to a gene: 11. The CDR3 runs to 16 residues. Germline V gene data show CDR1 as SEHNR and CDR2 as FQNEAQ (reference sequence). The CDR3 region is CASSLTGQGTWSPLHF. CDR3 nucleotides: TGTGCCAGCAGCTTGACCGGACAGGGTACGTGGTCACCCCTCCACTTT. The full variable domain, rest sourced from reference TRBV7-9 and TRBJ1-6, is DTGVSQNPRHKITKRGQNVTFRCDPISEHNRLYWYRQTLGQGPEFLTYFQNEAQLEKSRLLSDRFSAERPKGSFSTLEIQRTEQGDSAMYLCASSLTGQGTWSPLHFGNGTRLTVT.

This rearrangement joins TRBV5-4 to TRBJ2-2; perhaps TRBD1 as D (6 bases). The CDR3 totals 15 residues. V shed 2 bases and J shed 5 bases, with 13 bases lying between them. Germline assignment: CDR1 SGHNT and CDR2 YYREEE (reference sequence). This CDR3 reads CASSFTGYRTGELFF. The DNA of the CDR3 is TGTGCCAGCAGCTTTACAGGGTATCGGACCGGGGAGCTGTTTTTT.

This clonotype has ten or more counts. This rearrangement joins TRBV29-1 to TRBJ2-7, with D unresolved. V was shortened by 6 bases and J by 2 bases, with 8 bases between the two germline ends. This CDR3 region has 11 residues. Germline V lookup: CDR1 SQVTM, CDR2 ANQGSEA. CDR3 bases: TGCAGCGTACTGGACGCCTACGAGCAGTACTTC. It codes for CSVLDAYEQYF.

This clonotype showed up many times. This chain links TRBV20-1 with TRBJ2-2; 11 nucleotides match TRBD2. J lost 0 bases, V lost 3 bases, and 0 bases had no gene match. CDR3 length: 15 residues. Looked up from germline, CDR1 is DFQATT and CDR2 is SNEGSKA (reference sequence). This CDR3 is CSARTSGANTGELFF. As DNA, the CDR3 is TGCAGTGCTAGGACTAGCGGGGCGAACACCGGGGAGCTGTTTTTT.

Only one count was recorded for this clonotype. The chain combines TRBV7-3 with TRBJ2-7; 9 bases align to TRBD1. This CDR3 has 13 residues. Trimming removed 3 bases from V and 7 bases from J; junction bases left unmatched: 4. CDR1 is SGHTA and CDR2 is FQGTGA in the germline V gene. CDR3 amino acids: CASSLGTGREQYF. CDR3 nucleotides: TGTGCCAGCAGCTTGGGGACAGGGCGTGAGCAGTACTTC.

This clonotype came up many times. This sequence joins TRBV5-1 and TRBJ1-3; D call uncertain. Germline CDR1 reads SGHRS; CDR2 reads YFSETQ. The CDR3 has 14 residues. Trimming shortened V by 1 base and J by 1 base, and 6 bases separated the two germline ends. CDR3 DNA: TGCGCCAGCAGCTTGCCCGGATCTGGAAACACCATATATTTT. It specifies CASSLPGSGNTIYF.

In this sample, this clonotype turned up many times. The chain joins TRBV20-1 to TRBJ2-5; D is uncertain. CDR1 is DFQATT, CDR2 SNEGSKA, per germline (reference sequence). The CDR3 loop spans 12 amino acids. The V gene lost 4 bases and the J gene lost 3 bases, with 9 bases spanning the gap. CDR3 loop: CSATKTEETQYF. As DNA, the CDR3 is TGCAGTGCTACGAAGACTGAAGAGACCCAGTACTTC.

At least ten counts were recorded for this clonotype. The chain has TRBV4-2 and TRBJ2-1, with D perhaps TRBD2 (5 bases). Trimming stripped 1 base from V and 6 bases from J, with 16 bases between. Germline V gene lookup returns CDR1 LGHNA and CDR2 YNFKEQ. CDR3 size: 16 residues. CDR3 sequence reads: CASSQVVAAGLNEQFF. The CDR3 DNA sequence: TGTGCCAGCAGCCAAGTAGTTGCGGCGGGCCTCAATGAGCAGTTCTTC.

This clonotype was counted many times. This rearrangement joins TRBV4-3 to TRBJ1-1, with D perhaps matching TRBD1 (6 bases). V was pared by 0 bases and J by 3 bases, with 11 bases between. The CDR3 is 15 amino acids. In germline, CDR1 is LGHNA, CDR2 YSLEER. CDR3 residues: CASSQEAGAYTEAFF. In DNA, the CDR3 is TGCGCCAGCAGCCAAGAGGCGGGGGCGTACACTGAAGCTTTCTTT.